The T cell receptor (beta chain) described here comes from a study of shared clonotypes between healthy human individuals. V lost 6 bases, J lost 5 bases, and 14 bases lay in between. Germline V gene sequence: CDR1 MDHEN, CDR2 SYDVKM. This CDR3 has 13 amino acids. Repertoires were generated with immunoSEQ multiplex PCR, while TCRdb's copy carries only in-frame clones and drops some. The sample contains roughly 1,600,000 clones, approximately 98.5% of which appear only once. The receptor was isolated from a young man in good health. This chain connects TRBV28 to TRBJ2-7, with D maybe TRBD1 (5 bases). The sequencing sample was made of naive CD4+ T cells sorted from blood. Subset described: CD45RA+ positively selected. CDR3 DNA: TGTGCCAGCAGCCCCAGGGTAGTCGACGAGCAGTACTTC. Its translation is CASSPRVVDEQYF.